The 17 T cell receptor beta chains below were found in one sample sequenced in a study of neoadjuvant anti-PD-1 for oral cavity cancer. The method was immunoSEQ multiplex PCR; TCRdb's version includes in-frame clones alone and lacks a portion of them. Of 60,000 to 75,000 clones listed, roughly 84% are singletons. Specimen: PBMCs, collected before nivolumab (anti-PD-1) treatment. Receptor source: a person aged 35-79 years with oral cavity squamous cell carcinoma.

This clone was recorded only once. The CDR3 sequence is CASSLNPGTEAPLHF. CDR3 coding DNA: TGTGCCAGCAGCTTAAATCCGGGGACAGAAGCACCCCTCCACTTT. This rearrangement joins TRBV7-2 to TRBJ1-6; TRBD1 matches at 7 bases. V was pared by 2 bases and J by 11 bases, with 9 bases of the junction left unmatched. The CDR3 runs to 15 residues. CDR1 and CDR2 from the germline V gene are SGHTA and FQGNSA. The variable domain in full, completed from reference TRBV7-2 and TRBJ1-6, reads GAGVSQSPSNKVTEKGKDVELRCDPISGHTALYWYRQSLGQGLEFLIYFQGNSAPDKSGLPSDRFSAERTGGSVSTLTIQRTQQEDSAVYLCASSLNPGTEAPLHFGNGTRLTVT.

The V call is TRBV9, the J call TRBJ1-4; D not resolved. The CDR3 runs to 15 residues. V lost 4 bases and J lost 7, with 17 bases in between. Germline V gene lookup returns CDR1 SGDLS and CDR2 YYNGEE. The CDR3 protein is CASSPPNRGSEKLFF. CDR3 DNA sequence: TGTGCCAGCAGCCCCCCGAACCGGGGAAGTGAAAAACTGTTTTTT.

The CDR3 DNA sequence: TGTGCCAGCAGCTTCTCTGGACAGGGGTATAATGAGCAGTTCTTC. Translated: CASSFSGQGYNEQFF. The rearrangement links TRBV7-8 to TRBJ2-1; TRBD1 agrees at 9 bases. Germline trimming cut 3 bases from V and 7 bases from J; bases unmatched to any gene: 7. This CDR3 is built from 15 residues. Germline assignment: CDR1 SGHVS and CDR2 FQNEAQ.

The CDR3 bases are TGTGCCAGCAGCCAAGGCCGTAACCCTACTGGAAACACCATATATTTT. This gives the protein CASSQGRNPTGNTIYF. The J gene is TRBJ1-3, the V gene TRBV16; D not certain. Per germline, CDR1 KGHSY and CDR2 FQNENV. The CDR3 totals 16 residues. Between the trimmed V and J ends, which lost 2 bases and 2 bases, there was a span of 13 bases.

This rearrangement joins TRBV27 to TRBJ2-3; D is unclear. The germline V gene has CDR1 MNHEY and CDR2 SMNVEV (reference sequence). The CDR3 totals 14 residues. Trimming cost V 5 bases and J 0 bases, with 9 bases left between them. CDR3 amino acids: CASSLPASTDTQYF. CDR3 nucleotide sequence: TGTGCCAGCAGTCTGCCGGCTAGCACAGATACGCAGTATTTT.

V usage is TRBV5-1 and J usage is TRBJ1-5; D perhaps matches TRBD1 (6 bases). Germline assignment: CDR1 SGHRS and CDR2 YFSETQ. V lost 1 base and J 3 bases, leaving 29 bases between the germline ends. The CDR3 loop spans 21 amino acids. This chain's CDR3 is CASSLKLSGGQPSLSNQPQHF. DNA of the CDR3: TGCGCCAGCAGCTTGAAGTTATCGGGAGGACAGCCCTCATTATCCAATCAGCCCCAGCATTTT.

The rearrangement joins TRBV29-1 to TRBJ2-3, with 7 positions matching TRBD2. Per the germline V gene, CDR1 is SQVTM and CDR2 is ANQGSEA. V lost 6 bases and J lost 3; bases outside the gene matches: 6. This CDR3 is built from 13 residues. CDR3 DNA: TGCAGCGTAAGGGGAGGGTGGACAGATACGCAGTATTTT. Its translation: CSVRGGWTDTQYF.

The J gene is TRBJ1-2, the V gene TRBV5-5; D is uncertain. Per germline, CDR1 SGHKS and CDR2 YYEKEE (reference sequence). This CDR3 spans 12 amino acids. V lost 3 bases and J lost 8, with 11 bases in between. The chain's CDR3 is CASSWPPEGYTF. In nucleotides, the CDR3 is TGTGCCAGCAGCTGGCCCCCAGAGGGCTACACCTTC.

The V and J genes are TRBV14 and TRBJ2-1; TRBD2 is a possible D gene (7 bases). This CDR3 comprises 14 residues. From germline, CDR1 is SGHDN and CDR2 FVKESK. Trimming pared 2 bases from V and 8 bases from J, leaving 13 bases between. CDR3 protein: CASSQFGGRDEQFF. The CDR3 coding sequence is TGTGCCAGCAGCCAATTCGGGGGGCGCGATGAGCAGTTCTTC.

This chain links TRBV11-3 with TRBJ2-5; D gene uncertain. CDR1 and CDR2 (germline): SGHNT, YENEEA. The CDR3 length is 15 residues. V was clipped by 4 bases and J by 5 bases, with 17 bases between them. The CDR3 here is CASSSGSRKAETQYF. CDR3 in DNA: TGTGCCAGCAGCTCGGGCAGTCGGAAGGCCGAGACCCAGTACTTC.

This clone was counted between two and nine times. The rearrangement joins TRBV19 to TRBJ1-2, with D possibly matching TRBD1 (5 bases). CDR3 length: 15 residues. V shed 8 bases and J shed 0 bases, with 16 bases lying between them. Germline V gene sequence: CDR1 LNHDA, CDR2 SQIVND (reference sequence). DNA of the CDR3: TGTGCCAGTCACCGGGACGGAGGGACTAACTATGGCTACACCTTC. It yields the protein CASHRDGGTNYGYTF.

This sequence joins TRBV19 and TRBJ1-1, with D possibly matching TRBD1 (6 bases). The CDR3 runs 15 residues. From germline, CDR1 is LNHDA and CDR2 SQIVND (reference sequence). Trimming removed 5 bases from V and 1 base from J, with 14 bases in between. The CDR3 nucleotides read TGTGCCAGTAGTTTCAACAGGGTGGGGAACACTGAAGCTTTCTTT. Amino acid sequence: CASSFNRVGNTEAFF.

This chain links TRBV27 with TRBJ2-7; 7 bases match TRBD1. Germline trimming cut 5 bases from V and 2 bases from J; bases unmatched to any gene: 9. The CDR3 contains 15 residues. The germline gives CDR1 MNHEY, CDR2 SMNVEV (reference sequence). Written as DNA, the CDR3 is TGTGCCAGCAGTACCCGGACAGGTTCCCCCTACGAGCAGTACTTC. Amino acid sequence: CASSTRTGSPYEQYF.

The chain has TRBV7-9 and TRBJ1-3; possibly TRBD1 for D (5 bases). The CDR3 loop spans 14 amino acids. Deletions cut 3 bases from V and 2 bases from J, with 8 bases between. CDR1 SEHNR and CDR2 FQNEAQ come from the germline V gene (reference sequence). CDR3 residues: CASSFRGAGNTIYF. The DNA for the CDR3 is TGTGCCAGCAGCTTCCGAGGGGCTGGAAACACCATATATTTT. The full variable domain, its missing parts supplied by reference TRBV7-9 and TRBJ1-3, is DTGVSQNPRHKITKRGQNVTFRCDPISEHNRLYWYRQTLGQGPEFLTYFQNEAQLEKSRLLSDRFSAERPKGSFSTLEIQRTEQGDSAMYLCASSFRGAGNTIYFGEGSWLTVV.

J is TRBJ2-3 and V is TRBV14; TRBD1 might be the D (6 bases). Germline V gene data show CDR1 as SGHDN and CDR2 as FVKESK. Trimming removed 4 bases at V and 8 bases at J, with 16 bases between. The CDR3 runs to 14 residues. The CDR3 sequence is CASSRLQGGGTQYF. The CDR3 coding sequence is TGTGCCAGCAGCCGGCTACAGGGTGGTGGTACGCAGTATTTT.

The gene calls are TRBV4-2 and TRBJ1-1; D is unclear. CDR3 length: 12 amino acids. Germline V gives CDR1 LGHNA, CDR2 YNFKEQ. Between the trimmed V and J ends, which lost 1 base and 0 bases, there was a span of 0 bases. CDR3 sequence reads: CASSQVNTEAFF. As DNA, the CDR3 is TGTGCCAGCAGCCAAGTGAACACTGAAGCTTTCTTT.

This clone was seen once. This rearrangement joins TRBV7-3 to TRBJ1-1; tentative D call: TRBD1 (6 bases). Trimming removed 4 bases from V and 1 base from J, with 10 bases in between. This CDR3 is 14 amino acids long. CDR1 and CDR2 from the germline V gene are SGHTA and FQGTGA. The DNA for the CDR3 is TGTGCCAGCAGCTCACAGGGTAGGAACACTGAAGCTTTCTTT. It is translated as CASSSQGRNTEAFF.